This TCR beta chain was found in a study of T cell responses to AZD1222 COVID-19 vaccine. This clone was counted between two and nine times. TCRdb's table, derived via immunoSEQ multiplex PCR, lists solely in-frame clones and lacks some. This sample yields about 130,000 clones, of which about 90% are seen a single time; under 2% belongs to the top ten. The V and J ends lost 4 bases and 4 bases, in that order; junction bases with no gene match: 7. The CDR3 consists of 15 residues. In germline, CDR1 is ENHRY, CDR2 SYGVKD. The rearrangement uses TRBV10-3 and TRBJ1-1; 9 bases match TRBD1. The sample here was peripheral blood, taken on day 0 of AZD1222 vaccination. The source of this sequence is an adult in good health. The CDR3 spells CAISAGQGLSTEAFF. The CDR3 nucleotides are TGTGCCATCAGTGCGGGACAGGGTCTTAGCACTGAAGCTTTCTTT.